This T cell receptor (beta chain) was identified during a study of low-dose radiotherapy and immunotherapy resistance in tumors. Germline V CDR1 and CDR2: GTSNPN, SVGIG (reference sequence). The junction had 9 bases not matched to a gene; V was cut back by 2 bases and J by 4 bases. The CDR3 length is 16 residues. cDNA synthesis used a TRAV/TRBV-specific primer set for both chains. A constant-region primer paired with the V-primer adapter amplified TCRs over approximately 20 PCR cycles. MiXCR was run by TCRdb on the reads, yielding one entry per CDR3 protein. In the table there are 60,000 or so distinct CDR3 sequences, about 23% of which are singletons. Specified time point: after trial treatment. As for treatment: LDRT plus nivolumab, ipilimumab, low-dose cyclophosphamide and aspirin (RACIN trial). The donors' regimen was nivolumab, ipilimumab, aspirin, low-dose cyclophosphamide and low-dose radiotherapy. Patients with advanced, tumor-infiltrating lymphocyte-negative solid tumors were eligible.

This clonotype was seen repeatedly, ten times or more. The chain couples TRBV30 to TRBJ2-1; 9 bases fit TRBD2. The TCR was taken from a male donor with prostate cancer. The sequencing here drew on PBMCs, taken after low-dose radiotherapy plus immunotherapy. CDR3 in amino acids: CAWSPSGTNKYNEQFF. CDR3 nucleotides: TGTGCCTGGAGTCCTAGCGGGACGAACAAGTACAATGAGCAGTTCTTC.